The 16 T cell receptor beta chains below come from one sample, sequenced in a study of OX40 agonist ivuxolimab in advanced cancers. TCRdb keeps only in-frame clones here, not all; method: immunoSEQ multiplex PCR. The sample holds tens of thousands of clones, approximately 85% seen once. Sequences were derived from CD4+ or CD8+ T cells sorted from blood, sampled in a trial of the OX40 agonist ivuxolimab. Receptors were obtained from an adult with an advanced solid tumor such as melanoma, head and neck, liver or kidney cancer.

The chain has TRBV30 and TRBJ2-7; 9 bases fit TRBD2. The V gene's germline CDR1 is GTSNPN and CDR2 SVGIG (reference sequence). The CDR3 has 14 amino acids. The junction had 9 bases not matched to a gene; V was cut back by 3 bases and J by 6 bases. The CDR3 is CAWRKAGGDGEQYF. CDR3 in DNA: TGTGCCTGGAGAAAAGCGGGAGGAGACGGCGAGCAGTACTTC.

The chain recombines TRBV7-2 with TRBJ1-3; unclear D gene. Trimming took 5 bases from V and 0 from J, leaving 11 bases between them. This CDR3 is built from 15 residues. The germline gives CDR1 SGHTA, CDR2 FQGNSA. CDR3 sequence (DNA): TGTGCCAGCAGCGTGGACGAGAGCTCTGGAAACACCATATATTTT. Its translation is CASSVDESSGNTIYF.

V usage is TRBV7-9 and J usage is TRBJ2-3, with D tentatively TRBD1 (6 bases). The V gene's germline CDR1 is SEHNR and CDR2 FQNEAQ (reference sequence). V was trimmed by 0 bases and J by 0 bases, leaving 16 bases between them. The CDR3 is 18 residues long. DNA of the CDR3: TGTGCCAGCAGCTTAGCGGGGTCAGACAGGACCAGCACAGATACGCAGTATTTT. Protein: CASSLAGSDRTSTDTQYF. Variable domain in full (rest from reference TRBV7-9 and TRBJ2-3): DTGVSQNPRHKITKRGQNVTFRCDPISEHNRLYWYRQTLGQGPEFLTYFQNEAQLEKSRLLSDRFSAERPKGSFSTLEIQRTEQGDSAMYLCASSLAGSDRTSTDTQYFGPGTRLTVL.

This chain uses TRBV4-2 with TRBJ1-2; D unresolved. V lost 6 bases and J lost 8, with 16 bases in between. This CDR3 comprises 13 residues. Germline values: CDR1 LGHNA, CDR2 YNFKEQ. The chain's CDR3 is CASRDGRAEGYTF. The CDR3 bases are TGTGCCAGCAGAGATGGGAGGGCTGAAGGCTACACCTTC.

The chain couples TRBV6-5 to TRBJ1-2; 9 bases fit TRBD1. Germline V gene lookup returns CDR1 MNHEY and CDR2 SVGAGI. The CDR3 is 15 residues long. V lost 6 bases and J lost 4; bases outside the gene matches: 9. CDR3 loop: CASRLQGAQSYGYTF. The CDR3 DNA follows: TGTGCCAGCAGGTTACAGGGGGCGCAGAGCTATGGCTACACCTTC.

The chain recombines TRBV14 with TRBJ1-3; no firm D call. The CDR3 is 16 residues long. Trimming left V 0 bases short and J 0 bases short, with 9 bases between. Germline V gene lookup returns CDR1 SGHDN and CDR2 FVKESK. CDR3 sequence: CASSQEKGFSGNTIYF. CDR3 nucleotides: TGTGCCAGCAGCCAAGAGAAGGGATTCTCTGGAAACACCATATATTTT. Combining the CDR3 with reference TRBV14 and TRBJ1-3 gives the whole variable domain EAGVTQFPSHSVIEKGQTVTLRCDPISGHDNLYWYRRVMGKEIKFLLHFVKESKQDESGMPNNRFLAERTGGTYSTLKVQPAELEDSGVYFCASSQEKGFSGNTIYFGEGSWLTVV.

The chain links TRBV10-3 to TRBJ1-1, with D perhaps TRBD1 (6 bases). V was clipped by 8 bases and J by 6 bases, with 10 bases between them. The CDR3 has 11 amino acids. Germline loops: CDR1 ENHRY, CDR2 SYGVKD. In nucleotides, the CDR3 is TGTGCCATCGGTCGGGGGCCTGAAGCTTTCTTT. Residues: CAIGRGPEAFF.

This clone was found many times. The rearrangement joins TRBV27 to TRBJ1-2; possibly TRBD1 for D (5 bases). Germline assignment: CDR1 MNHEY and CDR2 SMNVEV (reference sequence). Trimming cost V 7 bases and J 7 bases, with 22 bases left between them. The CDR3 sequence is 15 residues long. The CDR3, as DNA: TGTGCCAGCATCTTGAAATGGGGGAAGGAAGGTGGCTACACCTTC. Translating gives CASILKWGKEGGYTF.

The rearrangement uses TRBV4-1 and TRBJ2-6; the D is unclear. The V and J ends lost 6 bases and 0 bases respectively, with 6 bases between them. From germline, CDR1 is MGHRA and CDR2 YSYEKL. This CDR3 is 14 amino acids long. CDR3 in amino acids: CASRLGSGANVLTF. CDR3 DNA: TGCGCCAGCAGACTTGGCTCTGGGGCCAACGTCCTGACTTTC.

The chain joins TRBV7-8 to TRBJ1-4; D is perhaps TRBD1 (6 bases). V lost 5 bases and J 8 bases, leaving 15 bases between the germline ends. CDR3 length equals 14 residues. Germline lookup yields CDR1 SGHVS and CDR2 FQNEAQ. The CDR3 reads CASSLQGLGEKLFF. The CDR3 coding sequence is TGTGCCAGCAGCCTCCAGGGGCTGGGGGAAAAACTGTTTTTT.

This chain links TRBV2 with TRBJ2-7; TRBD1 matches at 8 bases. The CDR3 contains 14 residues. The germline gives CDR1 SNHLY, CDR2 FYNNEI. Trimming took 4 bases from V and 2 from J; bases not matched to a gene: 4. The CDR3 is CASSAWTGTYEQYV. DNA for the CDR3: TGTGCCAGCAGTGCCTGGACAGGGACCTACGAGCAGTACGTC.

The genes are TRBV5-1 and TRBJ1-4, with D perhaps TRBD1 (6 bases). The CDR3 loop spans 15 amino acids. The V gene lost 4 bases and the J gene lost 3 bases, with 13 bases spanning the gap. The V gene's germline CDR1 is SGHRS and CDR2 YFSETQ. The CDR3 here is CASSPAGASNEKLFF. CDR3 in DNA: TGCGCCAGCAGCCCGGCAGGGGCCTCTAATGAAAAACTGTTTTTT.

The V gene is TRBV7-2, the J gene TRBJ2-3; TRBD2 agrees at 14 bases. The CDR3 is 15 residues long. The ends lost 5 bases at V and 3 bases at J; junction bases unmatched: 1. The germline gives CDR1 SGHTA, CDR2 FQGNSA. The CDR3 DNA reads as TGTGCCAGCAGCCGGACTAGCGGGAGGACAGATACGCAGTATTTT. This codes for CASSRTSGRTDTQYF.

The CDR3 region has the DNA TGTGCCTGGAGTGTCCCCCCAGGAAATGAGCAGTTCTTC. This encodes CAWSVPPGNEQFF. The chain couples TRBV30 to TRBJ2-1; D gene unclear. Germline V gene data show CDR1 as GTSNPN and CDR2 as SVGIG (reference sequence). The CDR3 covers 13 residues. The V end was cut by 0 bases, the J end by 7 bases, with 10 bases between.

The V and J genes are TRBV6-5 and TRBJ2-5; TRBD1 aligns across 9 bases. The CDR3 loop spans 15 amino acids. After removal of 0 bases from V and 4 bases from J, the junction contained 3 bases not matched to a gene. Germline loops: CDR1 MNHEY, CDR2 SVGAGI. The CDR3 bases are TGTGCCAGCAGTTACTCCGGGACAGGGAGAGAGACCCAGTACTTC. Its translation is CASSYSGTGRETQYF.

This clone has only one observation. V gene TRBV5-5 combines with J gene TRBJ2-2; D remains ambiguous. The CDR3 covers 15 residues. The V gene lost 1 base and the J gene lost 2 bases, with 9 bases spanning the gap. The germline V gene encodes CDR1 SGHKS and CDR2 YYEKEE (reference sequence). CDR3 sequence: CASSLYADNTGELFF. The CDR3 nucleotides read TGTGCCAGCAGCTTGTACGCGGACAACACCGGGGAGCTGTTTTTT.